This entry features one T cell receptor beta chain sequence. Original analysis: Amplified reference gene primers provided the basis for estimating nucleated cell counts. The method was immunoSEQ multiplex PCR; TCRdb's version includes in-frame clones alone and lacks a portion of them. D and trimming were read from the DNA, whereas the V and J calls and clone size are those reported in that table. The sample includes approximately 110,000 clones, approximately 88% seen only once; the top ten take nearly 0.85%. Between the trimmed V and J ends, which lost 8 bases and 9 bases, there was a span of 14 bases. The V gene's germline CDR1 is LNHNV and CDR2 YYDKDF (reference sequence). The CDR3 consists of 13 residues. This sample is part of a study of blood T cell repertoires in COVID-19. Study context: There were acute and convalescent COVID-19 samples, and they came from the United States, Italy and Spain. PBMCs, B-cell-depleted T cells, or T cells were the source of the cDNA or gDNA that made up the material.

The clonotype originates from a woman aged 70-85 years with acute or convalescent COVID-19. The V call is TRBV15, the J call TRBJ1-6, with D perhaps matching TRBD1 (5 bases). Sequencing used peripheral blood. CDR3 region: CATSGEGTSPLHF. The CDR3 region has the DNA TGTGCCACCTCTGGGGAGGGGACTTCACCCCTCCACTTT.